These 14 T cell receptor beta chains were sequenced from one sample in a study of blood T cells in healthy people across ages. Sample-barcoded 5' priming and a J-beta primer mix drove a second PCR of roughly 6 to 12 cycles. MiXCR, applied by TCRdb to the 5' RACE reads, yields one record per CDR3 protein. The sample lists roughly 700,000 distinct CDR3 sequences, around 25% seen once, with 9% to 9.5% in the top ten. These data were also reused for a study on T cells of mothers and their children.

Specimen: blood. These receptors all come from a boy between 10 and 17 years old in good health.

This clonotype was picked up a small number of times. The chain uses TRBV19 and TRBJ1-2; weak D call: TRBD1 (5 bases). Germline CDR1 and CDR2: LNHDA and SQIVND (reference sequence). V lost 6 bases, J lost 3 bases, and 14 bases lay in between. The CDR3 totals 14 residues. CDR3 loop: CASSFRQRDYGYTF. For the CDR3, the DNA is TGTGCCAGTAGCTTTCGACAGAGAGACTATGGCTACACCTTC.

The chain couples TRBV24-1 to TRBJ2-5; D is perhaps TRBD1 or TRBD2 (5 bases each). The J call may not be correct, given that the DNA end is closer to TRBJ2-1. This CDR3 comprises 14 residues. Germline V gives CDR1 KGHDR, CDR2 SFDVKD. CDR3 nucleotide sequence: TGTGCCACCAGTGATTTAGGGACCCACAATGAGCAGTTCTTC. It yields the protein CATSDLGTHNEQFF.

Only a few counts were recorded for this clonotype. V usage is TRBV7-6 and J usage is TRBJ2-5, with D possibly matching TRBD1 (5 bases). The CDR3 contains 15 residues. Germline loops: CDR1 SGHVS, CDR2 FNYEAQ. With 0 bases removed from V and 3 bases from J, the gap between germline ends came to 11 bases. The CDR3 sequence: CASSLAGRLEETQYF. The DNA for the CDR3 is TGTGCCAGCAGCTTAGCGGGGCGTTTAGAAGAGACCCAGTACTTC.

This chain uses TRBV10-3 with TRBJ1-1, with D uncertain. V was trimmed by 4 bases and J by 3 bases, leaving 18 bases between them. Germline values: CDR1 ENHRY, CDR2 SYGVKD. CDR3 length: 16 residues. CDR3 sequence reads: CAISAIRPGVDTEAFF. DNA for the CDR3: TGTGCCATCAGTGCAATCCGGCCCGGAGTGGACACTGAAGCTTTCTTT.

This clonotype showed up just a few times. The chain couples TRBV4-3 to TRBJ2-5, with D perhaps matching TRBD1 (5 bases). Per germline, CDR1 LGHNA and CDR2 YSLEER. There are 14 residues in the CDR3. Trimming stripped 6 bases from V and 11 bases from J, with 22 bases between. The CDR3 bases are TGCGCCAGCAGGTCGTCTGTTGGGGCTCCCGGGCAGTACTTC. Its translation: CASRSSVGAPGQYF.

Here the CDR3 DNA reads TGTGCCAGCAGCTTTCGTGGGGCACGAAGTGGCTACACCTTC. Amino acids: CASSFRGARSGYTF. This chain links TRBV7-2 with TRBJ1-2, with TRBD1 as a possible D gene (5 bases). Trimming cost V 3 bases and J 7 bases, with 15 bases left between them. The CDR3 consists of 14 residues. CDR1 and CDR2 (germline): SGHTA, FQGNSA.

V usage is TRBV6-1 and J usage is TRBJ2-5, with 7 nucleotides matching TRBD2. The J call may be incorrect, as the DNA end agrees better with TRBJ2-7. This CDR3 has 13 amino acids. Germline CDR1 MNHNS, CDR2 SASEGT. CDR3 DNA sequence: TGTGCCAGCCGGACTAGTGTGATCTACGAGCAGTACTTC. This encodes CASRTSVIYEQYF.

This clonotype was detected ten times or more. The chain carries TRBV28 and TRBJ2-5; D possibly uses TRBD1 or TRBD2 (7 bases each). This CDR3 has 15 amino acids. Per the germline V gene, CDR1 is MDHEN and CDR2 is SYDVKM. Trimming took off 5 bases at V and 3 bases at J, with 16 bases between the two ends. CDR3 loop: CASSPRGGFKETQYF. CDR3 nucleotide sequence: TGTGCCAGCAGTCCCAGGGGGGGATTTAAAGAGACCCAGTACTTC.

The chain recombines TRBV12-3 or TRBV12-4 with TRBJ2-4; D might be TRBD1 or TRBD2, each matching 5 bases. The CDR3 extends over 14 amino acids. Trimming took 3 bases from V and 5 from J, leaving 11 bases between them. CDR3 DNA: TGTGCCAGCAGTTTCGACGGGGACCAAAACATTCAGTACTTC. Translated, it gives CASSFDGDQNIQYF.

This clonotype was detected a few times. In this CDR3 the conserved last residue, phenylalanine or tryptophan, is missing, so a read error is likely. The gene calls are TRBV11-2 and TRBJ2-7; D gene ambiguous. Germline CDR1 reads SGHAT; CDR2 reads FQNNGV. The CDR3 has 12 amino acids. V shed 0 bases and J shed 4 bases, with 4 bases lying between them. The CDR3 loop reads CASSLDGYEQYL. DNA for the CDR3: TGTGCCAGCAGCTTAGACGGTTACGAGCAGTACCTC.

CDR3 protein: CASSRSGDYEQYF. CDR3 DNA: TGTGCCAGCTCACGCTCGGGCGACTACGAGCAGTACTTC. The V gene is TRBV18, the J gene TRBJ2-7, with unresolved D. The CDR3 covers 13 residues. CDR1 is KGHSH, CDR2 LQKENI, per germline. The germline V and J ends were trimmed by 4 bases and 3 bases, with 10 bases remaining between them.

V and J are TRBV7-9 and TRBJ2-1; TRBD1 aligns across 11 bases. Germline V lookup: CDR1 SEHNR, CDR2 FQNEAQ (reference sequence). V lost 4 bases to trimming and J lost 10 bases; unmatched junction nucleotides: 9. The CDR3 is made up of 15 amino acids. CDR3 DNA: TGTGCCAGCAGCTCCCTGGACAGGGGGCAGAGGGAGCAGTTCTTC. It specifies CASSSLDRGQREQFF. Supplemented by reference TRBV7-9 and TRBJ2-1, the full variable domain reads DTGVSQNPRHKITKRGQNVTFRCDPISEHNRLYWYRQTLGQGPEFLTYFQNEAQLEKSRLLSDRFSAERPKGSFSTLEIQRTEQGDSAMYLCASSSLDRGQREQFFGPGTRLTVL.

CDR3 sequence (DNA): TGCAGCGCCTTGGAGGGTGTGTTAGAGACCCAGTACTTC. It codes for CSALEGVLETQYF. This rearrangement joins TRBV29-1 to TRBJ2-5; tentatively, D is TRBD2 (6 bases). The V end was cut by 7 bases, the J end by 4 bases, with 16 bases between. CDR3 length equals 13 residues. Germline V CDR1 and CDR2: SQVTM, ANQGSEA.

The chain is built from TRBV15 and TRBJ2-3; 9 nucleotides match TRBD2. Germline V gene sequence: CDR1 LNHNV, CDR2 YYDKDF (reference sequence). The CDR3 spans 16 residues. The V gene end was trimmed by 1 base and the J gene end by 2 bases; junction bases not matched to a gene: 4. The CDR3 nucleotides read TGTGCCACCAGCAGAGCCTTAGCGGGGGACACAGATACGCAGTATTTT. Protein: CATSRALAGDTDTQYF.